This T cell receptor (beta chain) derives from a study of shared clonotypes between healthy human individuals. The overall study: Donors, aged 18 to 49, were a couple of women and three men.

Broader study findings: Generation probabilities were higher for clonotypes shared across all four sorted-subset donors than for unshared ones.

Terminally differentiated effector memory CD45RA+ cells were left out of the naive CD8 fraction, which was CD45RO-negative and positively selected for CCR7. Method: immunoSEQ multiplex PCR; TCRdb's copy keeps in-frame clones and lacks some. This table holds about 2.1 million clones, about 93% found once. CDR3 length: 11 amino acids. Germline CDR1 is MGHRA and CDR2 is YSYEKL. V lost 6 bases, J lost 7 bases, and 10 bases lay in between. About this clone: What it binds is unknown.

The sample taken for sequencing was naive CD8+ T cells from PBMCs. The chain employs TRBV4-1 and TRBJ2-7, with D hard to call. The TCR originated in a man younger than 30 in good health. Some clones in this sample may be carry-over from other donors' samples. CDR3 region: CASREAKEQYF. CDR3 sequence (DNA): TGCGCCAGCAGAGAGGCGAAAGAGCAGTACTTC.